The source of this T cell receptor beta chain is a study of shared clonotypes between healthy human individuals. Naive CD8 isolation took CD45RO-negative cells positively selected for CCR7 and excluded terminally differentiated effector memory CD45RA+ cells. Here immunoSEQ multiplex PCR was the method, and the copy in TCRdb shows in-frame clones only, minus some. The sample has about 800,000 clones; 96% are singletons. CDR1 is LGHNA and CDR2 is YSLEER in the germline V gene. This CDR3 is built from 20 residues. Unmatched junction bases numbered 11, after V lost 0 bases and J lost 4 bases. The receptor's source is a man between 25 and 39 years old in good health. Sequencing used naive CD8+ T cells sorted from blood. V gene TRBV4-3 combines with J gene TRBJ2-1; 14 bases match TRBD2. CDR3 amino acids: CASSQDTGLAGVPTYNEQFF. CDR3 in DNA: TGCGCCAGCAGCCAAGATACGGGACTAGCGGGAGTTCCCACATACAATGAGCAGTTCTTC.